A single sample gave rise to the 13 T cell receptor beta chains below, sequenced in a study of T cells in Graves' hyperthyroidism and ophthalmopathy. RNA transcripts gave rise to amplified TCR beta CDR3 regions. A first-round RT-PCR of the TCR CDR3 used the HTBI primer set. TCRdb fed the multiplex PCR reads into MiXCR, producing one record per CDR3 protein. This table has under 350,000 distinct CDR3 sequences, roughly 13% appearing once. Input material: blood. The source is a woman aged 40 to 50 with Graves' ophthalmopathy.

This clonotype showed up many times. The rearrangement uses TRBV24-1 and TRBJ1-6, with D unclear. Between the trimmed V and J ends, which lost 2 bases and 7 bases, there was a span of 11 bases. CDR3 size: 15 residues. CDR1 is KGHDR and CDR2 is SFDVKD in the germline V gene. This chain's CDR3 is CATSDSNKRNSPLHF. For the CDR3, the DNA is TGTGCCACCAGTGATTCTAACAAGAGGAATTCACCCCTCCACTTT.

This clonotype came up once. The chain recombines TRBV9 with TRBJ1-1, with a tentative D call TRBD1 (5 bases). This CDR3 is built from 15 residues. Germline CDR1 and CDR2: SGDLS and YYNGEE. V lost 4 bases to trimming and J lost 0 bases, with 13 bases between them. The CDR3 region is CASSSGRWMNTEAFF. CDR3 nucleotides: TGTGCCAGCAGCTCAGGGAGGTGGATGAACACTGAAGCTTTCTTT.

This clonotype has ten or more counts. The chain links TRBV29-1 to TRBJ1-5; TRBD1 is a possible D gene (6 bases). The CDR3 spans 12 residues. The germline V gene has CDR1 SQVTM and CDR2 ANQGSEA. The V end lost 6 bases, the J end lost 4 bases, and 10 bases lay between the germline ends. For the CDR3, the DNA is TGCAGCGTCGGAACAGGGAATCAGCCCCAGCATTTT. Its protein is CSVGTGNQPQHF.

This clonotype showed up just a few times. The CDR3 loop is CASSLGTGGRGYTF. The CDR3 DNA reads as TGTGCCAGCAGCTTGGGGACTGGGGGTCGGGGCTACACCTTC. The chain combines TRBV5-5 with TRBJ1-2; maybe TRBD1 (5 bases). The CDR3 spans 14 residues. V was trimmed by 0 bases and J by 8 bases, leaving 14 bases between them. In germline, CDR1 is SGHKS, CDR2 YYEKEE (reference sequence). The full variable domain, its missing parts supplied by reference TRBV5-5 and TRBJ1-2, is DAGVTQSPTHLIKTRGQQVTLRCSPISGHKSVSWYQQVLGQGPQFIFQYYEKEERGRGNFPDRFSARQFPNYSSELNVNALLLGDSALYLCASSLGTGGRGYTFGSGTRLTVV.

This clonotype showed up just a few times. This chain connects TRBV2 to TRBJ2-7; 9 bases match TRBD1. This CDR3 region has 13 residues. Germline V gene lookup returns CDR1 SNHLY and CDR2 FYNNEI. Trimming at V came to 6 bases and at J to 3 bases, leaving 3 bases not matched to a gene. The CDR3 DNA follows: TGTGCCAGCAGGGGACAGGGTATCTACGAGCAGTACTTC. Its translation: CASRGQGIYEQYF.

The chain joins TRBV19 to TRBJ2-1, with D uncertain. The CDR3 runs 15 residues. Germline V gene lookup returns CDR1 LNHDA and CDR2 SQIVND (reference sequence). Trimming removed 7 bases from V and 0 bases from J, with 13 bases in between. The CDR3 region is CASTNGRNSYNEQFF. DNA of the CDR3: TGTGCCAGTACTAATGGGCGCAACTCCTACAATGAGCAGTTCTTC. Full variable domain (missing parts from reference TRBV19 and TRBJ2-1): DGGITQSPKYLFRKEGQNVTLSCEQNLNHDAMYWYRQDPGQGLRLIYYSQIVNDFQKGDIAEGYSVSREKKESFPLTVTSAQKNPTAFYLCASTNGRNSYNEQFFGPGTRLTVL.

This clonotype was recorded at least ten times. This chain links TRBV11-1 with TRBJ2-5; 8 nucleotides line up with TRBD1. J gave up 4 bases and V 3 bases, and 4 bases lay outside the gene matches. In germline, CDR1 is SGHAT, CDR2 FQDESV (reference sequence). The CDR3 sequence is 14 residues long. The CDR3 DNA reads as TGTGCCAGCAGCTTCCAGGGGGCCGGAGAGACCCAGTACTTC. Translated, it gives CASSFQGAGETQYF.

Only a few counts were recorded for this clonotype. The rearrangement links TRBV5-4 to TRBJ2-7; the D gene is possibly TRBD1 (6 bases). Germline loops: CDR1 SGHNT, CDR2 YYREEE (reference sequence). This CDR3 comprises 13 residues. V was pared by 0 bases and J by 5 bases, with 9 bases between. The CDR3 bases are TGTGCCAGCAGCTTGGACAGGGCCAACGAGCAGTACTTC. It codes for CASSLDRANEQYF.

Many counts were recorded for this clonotype. The gene calls are TRBV30 and TRBJ2-7; 12 nucleotides match TRBD2. This CDR3 has 17 residues. Trimming took 1 base from V and 4 from J; bases not matched to a gene: 11. From germline, CDR1 is GTSNPN and CDR2 SVGIG (reference sequence). CDR3 region: CAWSGLTSGSLTYEQYF. The CDR3 DNA follows: TGTGCCTGGAGTGGGTTGACTAGCGGGAGTCTTACGTACGAGCAGTACTTC.

This clonotype was recorded many times. The DNA of the CDR3 is TGTGCCAGTAGGCCGAACAGGGGACGGAACACTGAAGCTTTCTTT. Encoded protein: CASRPNRGRNTEAFF. The V gene is TRBV19, the J gene TRBJ1-1; TRBD1 agrees at 7 bases. The germline gives CDR1 LNHDA, CDR2 SQIVND (reference sequence). V shed 6 bases, J shed 1 base, and the junction held 8 bases outside the gene matches. CDR3 size: 15 residues.

This clonotype was observed once. The V call is TRBV6-2 or TRBV6-3, the J call TRBJ1-1; unclear D gene. This CDR3 contains 15 residues. Germline loops: CDR1 MNHEY, CDR2 SVGEGT. The V end lost 6 bases, the J end lost 3 bases, and 17 bases lay between the germline ends. For the CDR3, the DNA is TGTGCCAGCAGCCCAGGCGTAGGAGAGGACACTGAAGCTTTCTTT. This gives the protein CASSPGVGEDTEAFF.

The chain links TRBV13 to TRBJ2-1, with a possible D match to TRBD1 (6 bases). Germline loops: CDR1 PRHDT, CDR2 FYEKMQ (reference sequence). Deletions cut 2 bases from V and 0 bases from J, with 20 bases between. The CDR3 is made up of 19 amino acids. The CDR3 coding sequence is TGTGCCAGCAGCTTAACCCAGGGGCGAGTCCTGAGCTCCTACAATGAGCAGTTCTTC. It is translated as CASSLTQGRVLSSYNEQFF.

This clonotype was counted ten times or more. This sequence joins TRBV20-1 and TRBJ1-4, with D maybe TRBD1 (5 bases). In germline, CDR1 is DFQATT, CDR2 SNEGSKA (reference sequence). The germline V and J ends were trimmed by 4 bases and 12 bases, with 21 bases remaining between them. The CDR3 contains 14 residues. CDR3: CSANRDAVGLELFF. DNA of the CDR3: TGCAGTGCTAACCGGGACGCAGTTGGCCTGGAACTGTTTTTT.